Shown below are 25 T cell receptor beta chains from a single sample sequenced in a study of Tregs in tolerant kidney transplant recipients. Their antigen targets remain unknown. Only in-frame clones appear in the TCRdb table, and some are missing; sequencing was by immunoSEQ multiplex PCR. The repertoire has roughly 10,000 clones, around 90% of them found once; the top ten carry approximately 6.2%. The sequenced sample was Tregs from blood cultured with allogeneic cells, obtained before the transplant. The receptors derive from a human patient who received a combined kidney and bone marrow transplant.

This clone showed up just once. The chain is built from TRBV7-6 and TRBJ1-4, with TRBD1 matching 7 bases. This CDR3 is built from 15 residues. The germline V gene has CDR1 SGHVS and CDR2 FNYEAQ. J lost 8 bases, V lost 3 bases, and 9 bases had no gene match. Here the CDR3 reads CASSLWTGGNEKLFF. The CDR3 region has the DNA TGTGCCAGCAGCTTGTGGACAGGAGGAAACGAAAAACTGTTTTTT. The complete variable domain, with remaining parts taken from reference TRBV7-6 and TRBJ1-4, reads GAGVSQSPRYKVTKRGQDVALRCDPISGHVSLYWYRQALGQGPEFLTYFNYEAQQDKSGLPNDRFSAERPEGSISTLTIQRTEQRDSAMYRCASSLWTGGNEKLFFGSGTQLSVL.

V and J are TRBV5-1 and TRBJ2-1, with 8 bases aligning to TRBD2. Germline CDR1 SGHRS, CDR2 YFSETQ. V trimming: 5 bases; J trimming: 5 bases; junction bases outside the gene matches: 6. This CDR3 is built from 14 residues. As DNA, the CDR3 is TGCGCCAGCAGTATAGCGGGATTAAACAATGAGCAGTTCTTC. Translation: CASSIAGLNNEQFF.

This chain uses TRBV30 with TRBJ2-5, with D maybe TRBD1 (6 bases). Germline CDR1 reads GTSNPN; CDR2 reads SVGIG (reference sequence). V was pared by 0 bases and J by 1 base, with 6 bases between. CDR3 length: 13 residues. This CDR3 is CAWSVGGQETQYF. CDR3 nucleotides: TGTGCCTGGAGTGTAGGGGGCCAAGAGACCCAGTACTTC.

The genes are TRBV15 and TRBJ2-3, with TRBD2 matching 8 bases. The CDR3 totals 15 residues. With 8 bases clipped from V and 3 bases from J, the junction kept 10 bases outside the gene matches. The V gene's germline CDR1 is LNHNV and CDR2 YYDKDF (reference sequence). CDR3 region: CATAPGSGETDTQYF. CDR3 bases: TGTGCCACCGCTCCGGGTAGCGGGGAAACAGATACGCAGTATTTT.

This clone was observed once. The chain joins TRBV30 to TRBJ2-2; D might be TRBD1 or TRBD2, each matching 5 bases. This CDR3 has 16 residues. The V and J ends lost 2 bases and 5 bases respectively, with 18 bases between them. Germline-derived CDR1 and CDR2 are GTSNPN and SVGIG (reference sequence). The CDR3 DNA reads as TGTGCCTGGAGTACTGCTTCGGGACCCCTAACCGGGGAGCTGTTTTTT. Amino acids: CAWSTASGPLTGELFF.

The J gene is TRBJ2-5, the V gene TRBV25-1, with TRBD2 identical over 7 bases. J lost 3 bases, V lost 3 bases, and 10 bases had no gene match. The CDR3 extends over 16 amino acids. Germline CDR1 MGHDK, CDR2 SYGVNS. This chain's CDR3 is CASSDTKGLPEETQYF. The CDR3 DNA reads as TGTGCCAGCAGTGATACGAAGGGACTACCCGAAGAGACCCAGTACTTC.

The chain couples TRBV7-9 to TRBJ1-2; D is perhaps TRBD1 (6 bases). Looked up from germline, CDR1 is SEHNR and CDR2 is FQNEAQ (reference sequence). Trimming took 0 bases from V and 4 from J, leaving 21 bases between them. This CDR3 spans 18 amino acids. CDR3 sequence reads: CASSLAQGARGKSYGYTF. In DNA form, the CDR3 reads TGTGCCAGCAGCTTAGCTCAAGGGGCAAGGGGGAAGAGCTATGGCTACACCTTC.

This clone was seen more than once but under ten times. The chain combines TRBV28 with TRBJ2-3, with D perhaps TRBD2 (7 bases). V was trimmed by 6 bases and J by 2 bases, leaving 18 bases between them. Looked up from germline, CDR1 is MDHEN and CDR2 is SYDVKM. This CDR3 spans 16 amino acids. CDR3 in DNA: TGTGCCAGCAGCCATTATCGGCGGGGGCCCACAGATACGCAGTATTTT. As protein: CASSHYRRGPTDTQYF.

This clone was counted a single time. The genes are TRBV4-3 and TRBJ1-2; D not resolved. Germline-derived CDR1 and CDR2 are LGHNA and YSLEER. V was shortened by 2 bases and J by 4 bases, with 8 bases between the two germline ends. The CDR3 length is 13 residues. The CDR3 protein is CASSQRERYGYTF. CDR3 in DNA: TGCGCCAGCAGCCAAAGGGAGCGCTATGGCTACACCTTC.

In its sample, this clone was seen once. This chain uses TRBV11-2 with TRBJ2-1; TRBD1 matches 10 bases. J was trimmed by 6 bases and V by 5 bases; bases with no gene match: 10. CDR3 length equals 16 residues. Looked up from germline, CDR1 is SGHAT and CDR2 is FQNNGV. The CDR3 DNA reads as TGTGCCAGCAGCAGACTCGGGACAGGGGCCGTCAATGAGCAGTTCTTC. Its protein is CASSRLGTGAVNEQFF.

The chain is built from TRBV5-1 and TRBJ2-1, with D perhaps TRBD1 or TRBD2 (5 bases each). V lost 0 bases, J lost 8 bases, and 12 bases lay in between. There are 14 residues in the CDR3. Germline CDR1 SGHRS, CDR2 YFSETQ. Here the CDR3 reads CASSLVGTGDEQFF. CDR3 DNA: TGCGCCAGCAGCTTGGTGGGGACGGGCGATGAGCAGTTCTTC.

This sequence joins TRBV29-1 and TRBJ2-1; TRBD2 matches at 9 bases. Germline assignment: CDR1 SQVTM and CDR2 ANQGSEA. The CDR3 has 13 amino acids. Germline trimming cut 6 bases from V and 8 bases from J; bases unmatched to any gene: 8. The CDR3 sequence is CSVRIAGDYEQFF. CDR3 coding DNA: TGCAGCGTCCGGATAGCGGGAGACTATGAGCAGTTCTTC.

The chain employs TRBV4-3 and TRBJ2-5, with 7 bases aligning to TRBD2. Germline assignment: CDR1 LGHNA and CDR2 YSLEER. The CDR3 length is 14 residues. Trimming at V came to 1 base and at J to 5 bases, leaving 4 bases not matched to a gene. The CDR3 DNA reads TGCGCCAGCAGCCAAGGGACTAGAGGGGAGACCCAGTACTTC. Protein product: CASSQGTRGETQYF.

CDR3 coding DNA: TGTGCCAGTAGTATCATACCCCTGCCCCAGGAGACCCAGTACTTC. Translation: CASSIIPLPQETQYF. The rearrangement joins TRBV19 to TRBJ2-5, with D unclear. CDR1 and CDR2 (germline): LNHDA, SQIVND (reference sequence). Between the trimmed V and J ends, which lost 3 bases and 5 bases, there was a span of 16 bases. The CDR3 has 15 residues. The variable domain in full, completed from reference TRBV19 and TRBJ2-5, reads DGGITQSPKYLFRKEGQNVTLSCEQNLNHDAMYWYRQDPGQGLRLIYYSQIVNDFQKGDIAEGYSVSREKKESFPLTVTSAQKNPTAFYLCASSIIPLPQETQYFGPGTRLLVL.

The chain couples TRBV5-1 to TRBJ2-1, with D tentatively TRBD1 (5 bases). Per the germline V gene, CDR1 is SGHRS and CDR2 is YFSETQ. The CDR3 is 15 residues long. V was cut by 3 bases and J by 5 bases, with 15 bases left in between. DNA for the CDR3: TGCGCCAGCAGCTCGGGCAGGGCGTTAGACAATGAGCAGTTCTTC. Its protein product is CASSSGRALDNEQFF.

The chain is built from TRBV4-3 and TRBJ2-1; 11 bases match TRBD2. CDR1 and CDR2 from the germline V gene are LGHNA and YSLEER. The CDR3 has 18 amino acids. J gave up 0 bases and V 1 base, and 5 bases lay outside the gene matches. CDR3 in DNA: TGCGCCAGCAGCCAAGGACTAGCGGGGCCAAGCTCCTACAATGAGCAGTTCTTC. Translation gives CASSQGLAGPSSYNEQFF.

This rearrangement joins TRBV30 to TRBJ2-7; perhaps TRBD2 as D (5 bases). Germline V gene lookup returns CDR1 GTSNPN and CDR2 SVGIG (reference sequence). This CDR3 spans 11 amino acids. The CDR3 bases are TGTGCTCGCGGGTTCGGCTACGAGCAGTACTTC. It codes for CARGFGYEQYF.

The gene calls are TRBV5-1 and TRBJ2-3; no reliable D call. There are 13 residues in the CDR3. Germline V lookup: CDR1 SGHRS, CDR2 YFSETQ. Trimming pared 0 bases from V and 6 bases from J, leaving 8 bases between. For the CDR3, the DNA is TGCGCCAGCAGCTTGGAACCGTACGATACGCAGTATTTT. Protein product: CASSLEPYDTQYF.

This chain links TRBV7-6 with TRBJ2-3; TRBD2 matches 11 bases. V lost 5 bases, J lost 2 bases, and 6 bases stayed unmatched. The CDR3 runs 16 residues. Germline CDR1 and CDR2: SGHVS and FNYEAQ. For the CDR3, the DNA is TGTGCCAGCAGCCGACTTAGCGGGGGGGACACAGATACGCAGTATTTT. Translated: CASSRLSGGDTDTQYF. Based on the CDR3 plus reference TRBV7-6 and TRBJ2-3, the full variable domain is GAGVSQSPRYKVTKRGQDVALRCDPISGHVSLYWYRQALGQGPEFLTYFNYEAQQDKSGLPNDRFSAERPEGSISTLTIQRTEQRDSAMYRCASSRLSGGDTDTQYFGPGTRLTVL.

The chain carries TRBV7-9 and TRBJ2-7, with TRBD2 matching 10 bases. The V gene's germline CDR1 is SEHNR and CDR2 FQNEAQ (reference sequence). J lost 5 bases, V lost 3 bases, and 4 bases had no gene match. The CDR3 contains 14 residues. CDR3 protein: CASSFFLAGDEQYF. Written as DNA, the CDR3 is TGTGCCAGCAGCTTTTTCCTAGCGGGAGACGAGCAGTACTTC.

The V and J genes are TRBV29-1 and TRBJ2-7; maybe TRBD2 (5 bases). The germline V and J ends were trimmed by 4 bases and 2 bases, with 12 bases remaining between them. Germline V lookup: CDR1 SQVTM, CDR2 ANQGSEA. The CDR3 totals 13 residues. The CDR3 coding sequence is TGCAGCGTTGTAGTGGACTTCCCCTACGAGCAGTACTTC. Its protein is CSVVVDFPYEQYF.

This sequence joins TRBV7-3 and TRBJ2-5, with D maybe TRBD2 (6 bases). The CDR3 totals 16 residues. V gave up 5 bases and J gave up 2 bases, with 18 bases separating them. CDR1 and CDR2 from the germline V gene are SGHTA and FQGTGA. The DNA for the CDR3 is TGTGCCAGCAGCCCGGGGGTAGTAAGGGGACAAGAGACCCAGTACTTC. It translates to CASSPGVVRGQETQYF.

The rearrangement links TRBV10-3 to TRBJ2-1; D uncertain. From germline, CDR1 is ENHRY and CDR2 SYGVKD. CDR3 length: 15 amino acids. The V and J ends lost 4 bases and 0 bases respectively, with 10 bases between them. CDR3 coding DNA: TGTGCCATCAGTGGGCAACTAAGCTCCTACAATGAGCAGTTCTTC. It is translated as CAISGQLSSYNEQFF.

This rearrangement joins TRBV13 to TRBJ2-7; D is undetermined. V dropped 5 bases and J dropped 2 bases, with 10 bases sitting between them. Per the germline V gene, CDR1 is PRHDT and CDR2 is FYEKMQ (reference sequence). The CDR3 runs 13 residues. CDR3 sequence reads: CASSGDHTYEQYF. In DNA, the CDR3 is TGTGCCAGCAGCGGTGATCATACCTACGAGCAGTACTTC.

This clone has a single count. The J gene is TRBJ2-1, the V gene TRBV15; 8 nucleotides match TRBD2. The CDR3 length is 16 residues. V was clipped by 3 bases and J by 0 bases; unmatched bases: 4. Germline values: CDR1 LNHNV, CDR2 YYDKDF (reference sequence). The CDR3 region has the DNA TGTGCCACCAGCAGGCGAGCGGGAGACTCCTACAATGAGCAGTTCTTC. It encodes CATSRRAGDSYNEQFF.